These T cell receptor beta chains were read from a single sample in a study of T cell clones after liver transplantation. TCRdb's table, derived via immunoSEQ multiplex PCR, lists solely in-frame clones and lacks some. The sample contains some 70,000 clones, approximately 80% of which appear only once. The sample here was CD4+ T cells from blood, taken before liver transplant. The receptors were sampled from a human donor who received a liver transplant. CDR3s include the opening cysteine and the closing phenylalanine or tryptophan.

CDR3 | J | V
CASSKFYGNNEQFF | TRBJ2-1 | TRBV6-1
CASSLRPGTGELFF | TRBJ2-2 | TRBV6-5
CASSFWTEAFF | TRBJ1-1 | TRBV28
CASSPGVHYGYTF | TRBJ1-2 | TRBV4-1
CASSALGDSNQPQHF | TRBJ1-5 | TRBV7-9
CAITFIPSAAGEWETQYF | TRBJ2-5 | TRBV10-3
CASSLGDTNEQFF | TRBJ2-1 | TRBV4-2
CAWGDRNTEAFF | TRBJ1-1 | TRBV30
CASSWKGQGLGETQYF | TRBJ2-5 | TRBV5-1
CASSLAGSREQAGYEQYF | TRBJ2-7 | TRBV5-1
CATRDSYEQYF | TRBJ2-7 | TRBV10-2
CASSLLNTGELFF | TRBJ2-2 | TRBV7-2
CASSLLGTSGRAGMNEQFF | TRBJ2-1 | TRBV28
CAWSAWTYGELFF | TRBJ2-2 | TRBV30
CASSGYRQETQYF | TRBJ2-5 | TRBV2
CASSLQTGTPNGELFF | TRBJ2-2 | TRBV28
CASSRLNTGELFF | TRBJ2-2 | TRBV27
CASSLGQGASYTF | TRBJ1-2 | TRBV28
CASSIDGAYNEQFF | TRBJ2-1 | TRBV19
CASSLNRAQETQYF | TRBJ2-5 | TRBV11-3
CASKGSGRGSSYNEQFF | TRBJ2-1 | TRBV2
CASSLKGTPEGTQYF | TRBJ2-3 | TRBV9